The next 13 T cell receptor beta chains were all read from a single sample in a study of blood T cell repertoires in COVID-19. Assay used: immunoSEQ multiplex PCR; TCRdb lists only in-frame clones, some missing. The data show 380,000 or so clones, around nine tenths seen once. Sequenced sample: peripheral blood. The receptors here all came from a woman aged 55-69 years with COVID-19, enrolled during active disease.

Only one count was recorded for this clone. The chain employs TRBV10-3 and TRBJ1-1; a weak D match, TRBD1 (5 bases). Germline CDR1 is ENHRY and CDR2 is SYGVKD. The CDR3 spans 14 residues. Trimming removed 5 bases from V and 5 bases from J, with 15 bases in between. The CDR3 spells CAISTQVGRTEAFF. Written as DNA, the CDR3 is TGTGCCATCAGTACACAGGTCGGGCGGACTGAAGCTTTCTTT.

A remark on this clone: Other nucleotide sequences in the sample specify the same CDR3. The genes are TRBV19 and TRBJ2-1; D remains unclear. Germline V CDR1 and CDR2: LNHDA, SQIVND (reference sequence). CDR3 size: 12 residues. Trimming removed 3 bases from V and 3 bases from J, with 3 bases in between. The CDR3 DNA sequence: TGTGCCAGTAGTATCTACTACAATGAGCAGTTCTTC. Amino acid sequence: CASSIYYNEQFF.

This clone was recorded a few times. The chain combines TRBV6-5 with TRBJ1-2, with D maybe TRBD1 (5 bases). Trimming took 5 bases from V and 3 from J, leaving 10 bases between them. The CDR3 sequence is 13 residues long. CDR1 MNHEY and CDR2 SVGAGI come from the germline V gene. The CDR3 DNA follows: TGTGCCAGCAGTAGACAGTCGGACTATGGCTACACCTTC. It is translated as CASSRQSDYGYTF.

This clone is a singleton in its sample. The CDR3 region has the DNA TGCGCCAGCAGTTTTAGCGGGGGGATGTCCATCCAGTACTTC. Its translation: CASSFSGGMSIQYF. V and J are TRBV10-2 and TRBJ2-5; 10 positions match TRBD2. Germline V gene lookup returns CDR1 WSHSY and CDR2 SAAADI. CDR3 length equals 14 residues. V lost 5 bases to trimming and J lost 10 bases; unmatched junction nucleotides: 10.

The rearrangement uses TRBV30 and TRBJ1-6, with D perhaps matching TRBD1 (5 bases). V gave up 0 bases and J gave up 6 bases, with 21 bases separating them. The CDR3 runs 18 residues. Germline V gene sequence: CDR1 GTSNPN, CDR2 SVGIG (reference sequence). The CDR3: CAWSVDPGQGMFNSPLHF. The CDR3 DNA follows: TGTGCCTGGAGTGTAGATCCCGGGCAGGGAATGTTTAATTCACCCCTCCACTTT.

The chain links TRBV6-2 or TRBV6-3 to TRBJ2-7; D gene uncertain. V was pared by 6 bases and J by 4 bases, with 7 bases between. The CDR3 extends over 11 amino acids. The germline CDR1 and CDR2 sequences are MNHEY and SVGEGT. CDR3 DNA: TGTGCCAGCAGCCACATGTACGAGCAGTACTTC. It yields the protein CASSHMYEQYF.

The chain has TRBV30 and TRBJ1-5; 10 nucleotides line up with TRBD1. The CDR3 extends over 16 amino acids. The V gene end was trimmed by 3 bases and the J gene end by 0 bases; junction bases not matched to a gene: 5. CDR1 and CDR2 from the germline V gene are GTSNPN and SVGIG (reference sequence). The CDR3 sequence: CAWRGTGDFSNQPQHF. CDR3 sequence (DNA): TGTGCCTGGAGGGGGACAGGGGATTTTAGCAATCAGCCCCAGCATTTT.

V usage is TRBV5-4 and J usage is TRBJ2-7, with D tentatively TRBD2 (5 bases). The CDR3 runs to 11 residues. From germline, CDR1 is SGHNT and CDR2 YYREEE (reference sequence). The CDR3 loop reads CAYSGTYEQYF. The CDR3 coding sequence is TGTGCTTACTCCGGGACCTACGAGCAGTACTTC.

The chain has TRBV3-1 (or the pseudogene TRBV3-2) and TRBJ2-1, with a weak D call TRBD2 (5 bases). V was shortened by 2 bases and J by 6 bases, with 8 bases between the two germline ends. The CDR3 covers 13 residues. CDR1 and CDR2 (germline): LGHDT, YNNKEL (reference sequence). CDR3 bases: TGTGCCAGCAGCCAAATGGCGGGCAATGAGCAGTTCTTC. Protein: CASSQMAGNEQFF.

The CDR3 DNA follows: TGTGCCAGCAGCCATCCCCCTTTCGGGGACACTGAAGCTTTCTTT. It translates to CASSHPPFGDTEAFF. The V call is TRBV3-1 (or the pseudogene TRBV3-2), the J call TRBJ1-1; D gene unclear. The ends were cut back, 3 bases at V and 3 bases at J, with 14 bases in the middle. The CDR3 sequence is 15 residues long. CDR1 and CDR2 (germline): LGHDT, YNNKEL (reference sequence).

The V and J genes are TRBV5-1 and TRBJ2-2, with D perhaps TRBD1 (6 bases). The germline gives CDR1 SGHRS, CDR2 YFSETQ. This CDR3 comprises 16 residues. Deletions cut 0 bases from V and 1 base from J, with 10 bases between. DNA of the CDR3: TGCGCCAGCAGCTTGGGGGGGCAGTGGAACACCGGGGAGCTGTTTTTT. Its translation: CASSLGGQWNTGELFF.

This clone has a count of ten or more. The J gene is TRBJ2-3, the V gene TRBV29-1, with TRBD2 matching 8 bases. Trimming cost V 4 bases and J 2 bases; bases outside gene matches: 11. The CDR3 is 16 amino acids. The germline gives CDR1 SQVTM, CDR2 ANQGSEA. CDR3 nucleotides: TGCAGCGTTGTCTTAGCGGGGAAGTCCTCCACAGATACGCAGTATTTT. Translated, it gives CSVVLAGKSSTDTQYF.

The DNA of the CDR3 is TGTGCCAGCAGCCAAGAAGGGGGCTGGGGCACTGAAGCTTTCTTT. It encodes CASSQEGGWGTEAFF. The rearrangement uses TRBV4-2 and TRBJ1-1; 7 positions agree with TRBD1. V gave up 0 bases and J gave up 4 bases; unmatched junction bases: 5. This CDR3 has 15 amino acids. Looked up from germline, CDR1 is LGHNA and CDR2 is YNFKEQ.